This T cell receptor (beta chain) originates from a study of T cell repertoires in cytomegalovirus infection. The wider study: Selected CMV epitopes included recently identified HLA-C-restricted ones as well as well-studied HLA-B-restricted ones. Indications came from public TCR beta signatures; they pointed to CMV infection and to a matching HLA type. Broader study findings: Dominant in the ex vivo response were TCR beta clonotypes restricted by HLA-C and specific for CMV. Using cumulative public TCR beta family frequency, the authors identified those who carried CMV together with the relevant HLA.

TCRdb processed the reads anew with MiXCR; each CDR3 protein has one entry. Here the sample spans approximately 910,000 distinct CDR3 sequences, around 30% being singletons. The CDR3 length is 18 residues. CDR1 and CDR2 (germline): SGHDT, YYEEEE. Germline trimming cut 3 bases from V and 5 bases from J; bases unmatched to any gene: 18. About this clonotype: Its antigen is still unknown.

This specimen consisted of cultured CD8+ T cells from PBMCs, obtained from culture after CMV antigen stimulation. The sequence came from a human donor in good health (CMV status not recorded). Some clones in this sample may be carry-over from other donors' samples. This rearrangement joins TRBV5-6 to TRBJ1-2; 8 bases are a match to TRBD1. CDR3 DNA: TGTGCCAGCAGCTCGGGGACAGGAAGACAATCAATACAATATGGCTACACCTTC. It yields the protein CASSSGTGRQSIQYGYTF.